Listed below are T cell receptor beta chains from one sample, sequenced in a study of blood T cell dynamics during melanoma immunotherapy. The table came from immunoSEQ multiplex PCR; TCRdb's copy has only in-frame clones and leaves some out. The repertoire includes about 5,000 clones, roughly four fifths of them detected once, and about a tenth sits in the top ten. The specimen comprised blood, sampled from a patient treated with checkpoint blockade. These receptor sequences come from a human donor with melanoma. Each CDR3 is given with its conserved first and last residue.

CASSEDRGLGNTIYF TRBV7-3
CASSRGDRVDYEQYF TRBV5-6
CASSPSVSRTEAFF TRBV7-8
CASSTEKPSPYEQYF TRBV5-1
CASSEDGYTF TRBV2
CASSFPKNTEAFF TRBV5-6
CASSRTTGTLNEKLFF TRBV11-2
CASSLQQATYEQYF TRBV7-4
CASSSGQNPSYEQYF TRBV5-5
CASSLYWGPYPIYEQYF TRBV27
CASSSRTGGVLSYEQYF TRBV27
CASSLATSETHPYEQYF TRBV5-5
CASSLRLAGGWYEQYF TRBV5-4
CASSHTNDRSLFF TRBV28
CATSPRWGPYEQYF TRBV15
CASSRGRGETQYF TRBV7-3
CASSRSRDLEQYF TRBV18
CASRDLKNEQYF TRBV6-5
CSVESVYEQYF TRBV29-1
CASSPPFGEEQDGYTF TRBV18
CASTTGKEYNQPQHF TRBV25-1
CASSQGQGAVSYEQYF TRBV18
CSVGVGSNYGYTF TRBV29-1
CSVGWAGGEHEQYF TRBV29-1
CASSYRPGTGYEQYF TRBV7-2
CASSETGGGYGYTF TRBV6-1
CASSSLLPGQGAEKLFF TRBV27
CASSLNRGTEAFF TRBV6-1
CASSLWTGGSYEQYF TRBV7-2
CASRTPGQGEDGYTF TRBV5-6
CASTPSGGSGYTF TRBV27
CASSQVPSGNVNTEAFF TRBV4-1
CASSMSTTEAFF TRBV5-1
CASSADTPLYGYTF TRBV7-9
CASRLIGSGTGNTIYF TRBV7-2